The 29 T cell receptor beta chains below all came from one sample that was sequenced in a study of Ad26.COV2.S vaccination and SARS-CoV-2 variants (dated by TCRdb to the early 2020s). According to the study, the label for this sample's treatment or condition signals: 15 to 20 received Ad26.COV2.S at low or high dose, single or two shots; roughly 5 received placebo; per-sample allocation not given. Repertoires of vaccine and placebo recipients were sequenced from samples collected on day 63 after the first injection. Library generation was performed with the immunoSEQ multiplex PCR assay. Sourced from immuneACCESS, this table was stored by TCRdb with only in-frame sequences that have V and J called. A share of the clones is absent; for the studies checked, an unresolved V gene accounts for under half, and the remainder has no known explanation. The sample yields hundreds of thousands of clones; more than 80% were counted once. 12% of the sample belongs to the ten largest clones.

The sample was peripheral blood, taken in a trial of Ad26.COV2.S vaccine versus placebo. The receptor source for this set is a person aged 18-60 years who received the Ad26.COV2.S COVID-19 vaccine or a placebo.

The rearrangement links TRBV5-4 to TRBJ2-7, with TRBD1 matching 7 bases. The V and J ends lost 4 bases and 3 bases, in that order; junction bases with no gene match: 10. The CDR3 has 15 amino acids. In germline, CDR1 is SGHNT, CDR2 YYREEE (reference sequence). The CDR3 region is CASSIGQDRFYEQYF. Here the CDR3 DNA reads TGTGCCAGCAGCATAGGACAGGACCGCTTCTACGAGCAGTACTTC.

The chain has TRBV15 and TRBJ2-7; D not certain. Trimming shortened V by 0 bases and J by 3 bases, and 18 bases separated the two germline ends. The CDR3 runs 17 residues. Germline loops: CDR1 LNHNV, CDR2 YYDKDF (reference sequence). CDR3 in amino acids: CATSRDFEALGSYEQYF. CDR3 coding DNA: TGTGCCACCAGCAGAGATTTTGAGGCCCTAGGAAGCTACGAGCAGTACTTC.

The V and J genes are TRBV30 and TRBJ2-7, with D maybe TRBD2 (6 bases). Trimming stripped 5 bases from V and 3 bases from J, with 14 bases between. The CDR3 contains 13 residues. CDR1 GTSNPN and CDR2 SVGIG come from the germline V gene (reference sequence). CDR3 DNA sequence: TGTGCCTGGGACCGGGACTCAAGCTACGAGCAGTACTTC. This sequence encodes CAWDRDSSYEQYF.

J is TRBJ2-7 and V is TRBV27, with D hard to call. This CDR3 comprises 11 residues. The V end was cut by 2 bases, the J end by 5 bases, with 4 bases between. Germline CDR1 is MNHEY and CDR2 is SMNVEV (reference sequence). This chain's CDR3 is CASSLPNEQYF. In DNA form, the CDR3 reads TGTGCCAGCAGTTTACCCAACGAGCAGTACTTC.

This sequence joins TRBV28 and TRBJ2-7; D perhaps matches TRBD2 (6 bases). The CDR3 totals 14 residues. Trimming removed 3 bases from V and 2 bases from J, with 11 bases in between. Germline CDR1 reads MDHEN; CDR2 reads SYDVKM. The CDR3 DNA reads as TGTGCCAGCAGTTTTGCGGGACCTCCCTACGAGCAGTACTTC. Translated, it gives CASSFAGPPYEQYF.

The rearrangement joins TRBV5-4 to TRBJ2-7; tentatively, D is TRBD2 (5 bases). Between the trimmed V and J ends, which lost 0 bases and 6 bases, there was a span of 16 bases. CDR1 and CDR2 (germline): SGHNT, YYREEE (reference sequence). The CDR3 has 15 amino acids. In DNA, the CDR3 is TGTGCCAGCAGCTTGGTTGTTACCGAGGGATCCGAGCAGTACTTC. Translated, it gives CASSLVVTEGSEQYF.

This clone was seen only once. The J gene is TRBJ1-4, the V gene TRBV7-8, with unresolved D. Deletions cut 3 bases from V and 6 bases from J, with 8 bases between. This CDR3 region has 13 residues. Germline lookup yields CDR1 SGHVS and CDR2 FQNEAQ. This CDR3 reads CASSFGEDEKLFF. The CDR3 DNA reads TGTGCCAGCAGCTTCGGGGAAGATGAAAAACTGTTTTTT.

This CDR3 reads CASSSPSGGSRDTQYF. CDR3 bases: TGTGCCAGCAGTTCGCCTTCGGGCGGGAGTAGGGATACGCAGTATTTT. V gene TRBV27 combines with J gene TRBJ2-3; TRBD2 agrees at 7 bases. This CDR3 is built from 16 residues. Per germline, CDR1 MNHEY and CDR2 SMNVEV (reference sequence). V trimming: 4 bases; J trimming: 6 bases; junction bases outside the gene matches: 13.

CDR3 region: CSAGGANEKLFF. CDR3 in DNA: TGCAGCGCCGGGGGCGCTAATGAAAAACTGTTTTTT. This chain links TRBV29-1 with TRBJ1-4; possibly TRBD1 for D (6 bases). The CDR3 spans 12 residues. Trimming left V 7 bases short and J 3 bases short, with 9 bases between. Germline values: CDR1 SQVTM, CDR2 ANQGSEA.

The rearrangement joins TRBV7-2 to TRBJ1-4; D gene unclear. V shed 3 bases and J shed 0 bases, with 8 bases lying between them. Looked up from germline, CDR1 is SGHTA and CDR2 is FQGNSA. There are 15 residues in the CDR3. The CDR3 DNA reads TGTGCCAGCAGCTTTCAGGCGGCAACTAATGAAAAACTGTTTTTT. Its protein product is CASSFQAATNEKLFF.

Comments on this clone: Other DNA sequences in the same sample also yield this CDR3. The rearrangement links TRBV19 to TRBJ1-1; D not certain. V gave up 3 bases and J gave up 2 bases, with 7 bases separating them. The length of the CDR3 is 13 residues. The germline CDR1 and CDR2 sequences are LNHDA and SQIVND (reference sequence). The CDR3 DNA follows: TGTGCCAGTAGTATTAGACTTAACACTGAAGCTTTCTTT. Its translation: CASSIRLNTEAFF.

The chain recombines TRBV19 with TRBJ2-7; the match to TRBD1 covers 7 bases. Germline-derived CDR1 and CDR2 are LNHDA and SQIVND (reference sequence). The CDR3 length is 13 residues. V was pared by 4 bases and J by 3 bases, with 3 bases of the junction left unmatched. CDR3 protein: CASSTGQSYEQYF. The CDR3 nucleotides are TGTGCCAGTAGTACGGGACAGAGCTACGAGCAGTACTTC.

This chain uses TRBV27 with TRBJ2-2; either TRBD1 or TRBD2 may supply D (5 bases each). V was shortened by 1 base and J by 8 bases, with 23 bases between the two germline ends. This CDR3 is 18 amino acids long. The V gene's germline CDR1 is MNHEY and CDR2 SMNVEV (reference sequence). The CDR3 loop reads CASSLFTILRDPDGELFF. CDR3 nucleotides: TGTGCCAGCAGTTTATTTACCATCCTCCGGGACCCCGATGGGGAGCTGTTTTTT.

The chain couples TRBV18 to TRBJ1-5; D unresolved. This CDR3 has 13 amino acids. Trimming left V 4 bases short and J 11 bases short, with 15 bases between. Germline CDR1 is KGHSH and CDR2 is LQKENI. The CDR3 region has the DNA TGTGCCAGCTCACTGGACCTACAAGAAGCCCAGCATTTT. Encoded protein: CASSLDLQEAQHF.

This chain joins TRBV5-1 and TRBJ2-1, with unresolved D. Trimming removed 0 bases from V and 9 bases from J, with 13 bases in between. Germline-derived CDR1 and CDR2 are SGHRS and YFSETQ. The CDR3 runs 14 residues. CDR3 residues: CASSLVPRDVEQFF. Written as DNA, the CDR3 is TGCGCCAGCAGCTTGGTGCCCCGCGATGTTGAGCAGTTCTTC. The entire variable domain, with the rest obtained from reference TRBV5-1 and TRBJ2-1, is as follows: KAGVTQTPRYLIKTRGQQVTLSCSPISGHRSVSWYQQTPGQGLQFLFEYFSETQRNKGNFPGRFSGRQFSNSRSEMNVSTLELGDSALYLCASSLVPRDVEQFFGPGTRLTVL.

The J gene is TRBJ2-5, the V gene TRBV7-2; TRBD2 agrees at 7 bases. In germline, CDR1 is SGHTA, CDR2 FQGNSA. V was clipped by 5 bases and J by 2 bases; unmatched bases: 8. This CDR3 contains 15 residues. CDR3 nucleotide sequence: TGTGCCAGCAGCCCGGGACCGGGACTACAAGAGACCCAGTACTTC. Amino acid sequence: CASSPGPGLQETQYF.

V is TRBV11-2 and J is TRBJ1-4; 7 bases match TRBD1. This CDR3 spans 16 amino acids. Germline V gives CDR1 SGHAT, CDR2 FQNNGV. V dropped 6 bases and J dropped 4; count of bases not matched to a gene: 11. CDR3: CASSRYSGTDNEKLFF. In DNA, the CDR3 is TGTGCCAGCAGTCGTTATTCCGGGACAGATAATGAAAAACTGTTTTTT. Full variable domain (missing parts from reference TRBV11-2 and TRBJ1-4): EAGVAQSPRYKIIEKRQSVAFWCNPISGHATLYWYQQILGQGPKLLIQFQNNGVVDDSQLPKDRFSAERLKGVDSTLKIQPAKLEDSAVYLCASSRYSGTDNEKLFFGSGTQLSVL.

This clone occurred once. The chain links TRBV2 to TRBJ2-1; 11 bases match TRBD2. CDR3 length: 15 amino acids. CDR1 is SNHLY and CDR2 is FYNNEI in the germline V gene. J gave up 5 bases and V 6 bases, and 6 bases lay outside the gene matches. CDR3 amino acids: CASSYGLAGHNEQFF. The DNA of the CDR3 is TGTGCCAGCAGCTACGGACTAGCGGGTCACAATGAGCAGTTCTTC.

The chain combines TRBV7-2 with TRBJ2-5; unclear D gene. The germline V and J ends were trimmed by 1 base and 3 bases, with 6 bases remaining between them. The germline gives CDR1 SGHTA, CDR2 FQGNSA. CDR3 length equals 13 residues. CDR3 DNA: TGTGCCAGCAGCTTAGATTTGGAAGAGACCCAGTACTTC. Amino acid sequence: CASSLDLEETQYF.

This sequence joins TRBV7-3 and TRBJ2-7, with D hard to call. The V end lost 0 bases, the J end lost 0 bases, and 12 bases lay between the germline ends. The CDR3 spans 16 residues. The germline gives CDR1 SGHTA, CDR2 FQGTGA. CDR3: CASSLTPLSSSYEQYF. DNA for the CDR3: TGTGCCAGCAGCTTAACCCCTTTGTCGAGCTCCTACGAGCAGTACTTC.

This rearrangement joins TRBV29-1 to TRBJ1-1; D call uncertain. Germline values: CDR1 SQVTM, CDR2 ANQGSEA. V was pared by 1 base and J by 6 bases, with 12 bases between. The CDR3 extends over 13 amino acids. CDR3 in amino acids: CSVEGVGSAEAFF. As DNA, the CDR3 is TGCAGCGTTGAAGGTGTAGGGTCGGCTGAAGCTTTCTTT.

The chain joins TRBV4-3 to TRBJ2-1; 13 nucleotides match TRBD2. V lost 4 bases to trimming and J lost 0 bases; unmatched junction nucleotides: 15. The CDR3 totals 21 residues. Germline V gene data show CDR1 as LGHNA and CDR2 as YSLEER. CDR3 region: CASSRSYTSGRARSSYNEQFF. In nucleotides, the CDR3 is TGCGCCAGCAGCCGAAGCTATACTAGCGGGAGGGCGAGAAGCTCCTACAATGAGCAGTTCTTC.

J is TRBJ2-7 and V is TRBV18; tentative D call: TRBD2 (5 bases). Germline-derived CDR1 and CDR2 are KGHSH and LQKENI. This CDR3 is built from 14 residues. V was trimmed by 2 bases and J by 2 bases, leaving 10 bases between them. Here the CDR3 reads CASSPNSGAYEQYF. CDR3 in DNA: TGTGCCAGCTCACCAAACAGCGGAGCCTACGAGCAGTACTTC.

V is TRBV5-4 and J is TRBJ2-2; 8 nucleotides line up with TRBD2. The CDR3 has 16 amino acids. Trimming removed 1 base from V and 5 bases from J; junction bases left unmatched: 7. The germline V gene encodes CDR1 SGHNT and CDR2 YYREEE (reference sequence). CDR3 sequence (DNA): TGTGCCAGCAGCTTGCCGGGACTAGGGCAGACCGGGGAGCTGTTTTTT. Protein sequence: CASSLPGLGQTGELFF.

This chain's CDR3 is CASRGQNNYGYTF. The CDR3 DNA reads as TGTGCCAGCAGGGGACAGAATAACTATGGCTACACCTTC. This chain links TRBV2 with TRBJ1-2; 7 bases agree with TRBD1. The CDR3 loop spans 13 amino acids. V trimming: 6 bases; J trimming: 1 base; junction bases outside the gene matches: 2. CDR1 and CDR2 from the germline V gene are SNHLY and FYNNEI. The variable domain in full, completed from reference TRBV2 and TRBJ1-2, reads EPEVTQTPSHQVTQMGQEVILRCVPISNHLYFYWYRQILGQKVEFLVSFYNNEISEKSEIFDDQFSVERPDGSNFTLKIRSTKLEDSAMYFCASRGQNNYGYTFGSGTRLTVV.

CDR3 region: CASSQETDRDQETQYF. The CDR3 bases are TGCGCCAGCAGCCAGGAGACGGACAGAGACCAAGAGACCCAGTACTTC. The chain uses TRBV4-1 and TRBJ2-5; tentatively, D is TRBD1 (6 bases). The CDR3 spans 16 residues. Germline V lookup: CDR1 MGHRA, CDR2 YSYEKL. V shed 3 bases and J shed 0 bases, with 14 bases lying between them.

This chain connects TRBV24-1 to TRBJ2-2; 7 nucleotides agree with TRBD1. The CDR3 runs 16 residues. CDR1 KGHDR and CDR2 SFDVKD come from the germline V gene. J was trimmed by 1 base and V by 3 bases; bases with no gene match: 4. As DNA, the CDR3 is TGTGCCACCAGTGATCCCAACAGGGGGAACACCGGGGAGCTGTTTTTT. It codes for CATSDPNRGNTGELFF.

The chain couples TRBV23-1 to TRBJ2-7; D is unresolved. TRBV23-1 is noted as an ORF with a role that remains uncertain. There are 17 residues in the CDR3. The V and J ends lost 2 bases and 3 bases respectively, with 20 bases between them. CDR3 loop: CASSQKSSVDGVYEQYF. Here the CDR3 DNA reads TGCGCCAGCAGTCAAAAAAGTTCGGTAGACGGTGTCTACGAGCAGTACTTC.

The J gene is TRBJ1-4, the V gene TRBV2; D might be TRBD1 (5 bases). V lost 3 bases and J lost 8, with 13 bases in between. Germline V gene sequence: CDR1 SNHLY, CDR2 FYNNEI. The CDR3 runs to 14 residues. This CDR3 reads CASSEGRQPEKLFF. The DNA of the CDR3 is TGTGCCAGCAGTGAGGGTCGACAGCCAGAAAAACTGTTTTTT.